This entry lists 23 T cell receptor beta chains sequenced from one sample in a study of control samples from healthy donors and cancer patients. Sequenced by immunoSEQ multiplex PCR; TCRdb stores in-frame clones only, minus some. Among some 120,000 clones listed, approximately 94% were seen once. The sample consisted of PBMCs. Receptors originate from a man in his fifties with head and neck cancer.

The V call is TRBV7-9, the J call TRBJ2-7; 7 positions agree with TRBD2. This CDR3 comprises 13 residues. Germline assignment: CDR1 SEHNR and CDR2 FQNEAQ (reference sequence). V shed 7 bases, J shed 6 bases, and the junction held 9 bases outside the gene matches. CDR3 sequence reads: CASNRGGFREQYF. CDR3 in DNA: TGTGCCAGCAACCGGGGAGGGTTTCGCGAGCAGTACTTC.

This chain connects TRBV7-9 to TRBJ2-7; no firm D call. The ends were cut back, 3 bases at V and 1 base at J, with 19 bases in the middle. The CDR3 covers 17 residues. Germline CDR1 SEHNR, CDR2 FQNEAQ (reference sequence). This chain's CDR3 is CASSFSRPLDGSYEQYF. As DNA, the CDR3 is TGTGCCAGCAGCTTCTCGCGCCCTCTAGACGGGTCCTACGAGCAGTACTTC. Full variable domain (outside the CDR3, taken from reference TRBV7-9 and TRBJ2-7): DTGVSQNPRHKITKRGQNVTFRCDPISEHNRLYWYRQTLGQGPEFLTYFQNEAQLEKSRLLSDRFSAERPKGSFSTLEIQRTEQGDSAMYLCASSFSRPLDGSYEQYFGPGTRLTVT.

Remarks on this clone: A junction boundary mismatches the germline segment, possibly from a read error. The CDR3 sequence is CASSLAGGSYNSPLHF. DNA for the CDR3: TGCGCCAGCAGTTTGGCGGGGGGCTCCTATAATTCACCCCTCCACTTT. The chain is built from TRBV5-1 and TRBJ1-6, with D possibly being TRBD1 (5 bases). The CDR3 covers 16 residues. Germline V gives CDR1 SGHRS, CDR2 YFSETQ.

V and J are TRBV7-6 and TRBJ1-6, with 7 bases that match TRBD1. This CDR3 has 15 residues. CDR1 SGHVS and CDR2 FNYEAQ come from the germline V gene. The J segment lost 8 bases and the V segment lost 4 bases, leaving 8 bases of the junction unmatched. The CDR3 loop is CASSSLGGSDSPLHF. The CDR3, as DNA: TGTGCCAGCAGCTCGTTAGGGGGCTCGGATTCACCCCTCCACTTT. The whole variable domain, remainder taken from reference TRBV7-6 and TRBJ1-6, is GAGVSQSPRYKVTKRGQDVALRCDPISGHVSLYWYRQALGQGPEFLTYFNYEAQQDKSGLPNDRFSAERPEGSISTLTIQRTEQRDSAMYRCASSSLGGSDSPLHFGNGTRLTVT.

The V and J genes are TRBV4-1 and TRBJ1-5, with 7 bases aligning to TRBD1. Per germline, CDR1 MGHRA and CDR2 YSYEKL. J was trimmed by 4 bases and V by 3 bases; bases with no gene match: 9. This CDR3 contains 16 residues. The CDR3 reads CASSHRSGGGNQPQHF. As DNA, the CDR3 is TGCGCCAGCAGCCACCGATCAGGGGGAGGGAATCAGCCCCAGCATTTT.

The J gene is TRBJ2-2, the V gene TRBV3-1 (or the pseudogene TRBV3-2); TRBD1 might be the D (6 bases). The germline V gene encodes CDR1 LGHDT and CDR2 YNNKEL (reference sequence). Between the trimmed V and J ends, which lost 4 bases and 4 bases, there was a span of 10 bases. CDR3 length: 14 residues. DNA for the CDR3: TGTGCCAGCAGCCTCGGACAGTCCACCGGGGAGCTGTTTTTT. It codes for CASSLGQSTGELFF.

This clone occurred once. The genes are TRBV6-5 and TRBJ2-7, with 7 bases lining up with TRBD1. The CDR3 has 13 amino acids. In germline, CDR1 is MNHEY, CDR2 SVGAGI. Germline trimming cut 6 bases from V and 0 bases from J; bases unmatched to any gene: 2. The CDR3 DNA follows: TGTGCCAGCAGCAGGGGGTACTCCTACGAGCAGTACTTC. Its protein is CASSRGYSYEQYF.

Written as DNA, the CDR3 is TGTGCCAGCAGCTTGGGGGGGGTGATCTTGAACACCGGGGAGCTGTTTTTT. This translates into CASSLGGVILNTGELFF. This chain joins TRBV5-4 and TRBJ2-2; D is possibly TRBD2 (6 bases). There are 17 residues in the CDR3. The germline V gene has CDR1 SGHNT and CDR2 YYREEE (reference sequence). The V gene lost 0 bases and the J gene lost 1 base, with 13 bases spanning the gap.

The chain links TRBV10-3 to TRBJ2-7; weak D call: TRBD2 (6 bases). Germline assignment: CDR1 ENHRY and CDR2 SYGVKD. This CDR3 spans 13 amino acids. V lost 4 bases and J 1 base, leaving 8 bases between the germline ends. This CDR3 is CAISGSGSYEQYF. DNA of the CDR3: TGTGCCATCAGTGGTAGCGGTTCCTACGAGCAGTACTTC.

The chain recombines TRBV9 with TRBJ1-5, with D maybe TRBD1 (6 bases). Trimming shortened V by 6 bases and J by 1 base, and 14 bases separated the two germline ends. Per the germline V gene, CDR1 is SGDLS and CDR2 is YYNGEE. The CDR3 consists of 15 residues. DNA of the CDR3: TGTGCCAGCACCAGGGGCTGGGGGAGCAATCAGCCCCAGCATTTT. Protein product: CASTRGWGSNQPQHF.

The chain carries TRBV7-2 and TRBJ2-1; D gene ambiguous. V was cut by 3 bases and J by 6 bases, with 6 bases left in between. The CDR3 consists of 12 residues. Germline loops: CDR1 SGHTA, CDR2 FQGNSA. CDR3 sequence reads: CASSFVLNEQFF. The CDR3 DNA reads as TGTGCCAGCAGCTTTGTCCTCAATGAGCAGTTCTTC.

The chain has TRBV7-6 and TRBJ2-1, with a tentative D call TRBD2 (5 bases). CDR3 size: 17 residues. V gave up 4 bases and J gave up 3 bases, with 19 bases separating them. The germline gives CDR1 SGHVS, CDR2 FNYEAQ. The chain's CDR3 is CASSSTITDGVYNEQFF. CDR3 bases: TGTGCCAGCAGCTCGACGATTACAGACGGGGTCTACAATGAGCAGTTCTTC.

V and J are TRBV6-2 or TRBV6-3 and TRBJ2-3; D gene unclear. There are 13 residues in the CDR3. Germline lookup yields CDR1 MNHEY and CDR2 SVGEGT. The V end was cut by 0 bases, the J end by 4 bases, with 5 bases between. The CDR3 DNA is TGTGCCAGCAGTTACTCCGCGGCAGATACGCAGTATTTT. This gives the protein CASSYSAADTQYF.

This chain connects TRBV3-1 (or the pseudogene TRBV3-2) to TRBJ2-5; unclear D gene. The CDR3 consists of 14 residues. Looked up from germline, CDR1 is LGHDT and CDR2 is YNNKEL (reference sequence). V lost 3 bases, J lost 3 bases, and 11 bases lay in between. DNA of the CDR3: TGTGCCAGCAGCCACCGATTAATTAAAGAGACCCAGTACTTC. Translation gives CASSHRLIKETQYF.

The V gene is TRBV19, the J gene TRBJ1-2, with a tentative D call TRBD1 (5 bases). V was pared by 4 bases and J by 4 bases, with 13 bases between. The CDR3 runs 14 residues. Germline values: CDR1 LNHDA, CDR2 SQIVND (reference sequence). As DNA, the CDR3 is TGTGCCAGTAGTAAGGCCGGGGACGGCTATGGCTACACCTTC. This codes for CASSKAGDGYGYTF.

The chain employs TRBV21-1 and TRBJ2-1; the table calls TRBD2, which could not be checked here. TRBV21-1 is flagged as a pseudogene. The CDR3 is 16 residues long. CDR3 amino acids: CASSKSWLAGGNEQFF. In DNA form, the CDR3 reads TGTGCCAGCAGCAAATCATGGCTAGCGGGGGGCAATGAGCAGTTCTTC.

V is TRBV7-9 and J is TRBJ1-5; tentatively, D is TRBD1 (6 bases). Germline CDR1 reads SEHNR; CDR2 reads FQNEAQ (reference sequence). V was cut by 4 bases and J by 0 bases, with 10 bases left in between. The CDR3 has 15 residues. The CDR3 region has the DNA TGTGCCAGCAGCTCCGGACAGATTAGCAATCAGCCCCAGCATTTT. Protein: CASSSGQISNQPQHF.

The CDR3: CATSDSVAGGTDTQYF. The CDR3 DNA sequence: TGTGCCACCAGTGATTCCGTAGCGGGGGGCACAGATACGCAGTATTTT. The V call is TRBV24-1, the J call TRBJ2-3; TRBD2 aligns across 9 bases. This CDR3 has 16 residues. J was trimmed by 1 base and V by 2 bases; bases with no gene match: 3. Germline CDR1 KGHDR, CDR2 SFDVKD.

A word on this clone: The same CDR3 arises from other DNA sequences in this sample as well. V and J are TRBV5-1 and TRBJ2-7, with D uncertain. The CDR3 is 11 residues long. Trimming removed 0 bases at V and 7 bases at J, with 5 bases between. The germline V gene encodes CDR1 SGHRS and CDR2 YFSETQ. The CDR3 sequence: CASSLEREQYF. The CDR3 nucleotides read TGCGCCAGCAGCTTGGAGAGGGAGCAGTACTTC.

The chain recombines TRBV4-2 with TRBJ2-3; the match to TRBD2 covers 12 bases. The CDR3 is made up of 17 amino acids. Germline CDR1 is LGHNA and CDR2 is YNFKEQ. V trimming: 0 bases; J trimming: 3 bases; junction bases outside the gene matches: 4. DNA of the CDR3: TGTGCCAGCAGCCAAGAGGGGCTAGCGGGGGGGACAGATACGCAGTATTTT. As protein: CASSQEGLAGGTDTQYF.

The CDR3 DNA reads TGTGCCAGCAGCGTCCGGGACAAGACCCTCTCTGGGGCCAACGTCCTGACTTTC. Its translation: CASSVRDKTLSGANVLTF. The chain has TRBV7-6 and TRBJ2-6, with a possible D match to TRBD1 (6 bases). Between the trimmed V and J ends, which lost 5 bases and 0 bases, there was a span of 17 bases. This CDR3 comprises 18 residues. CDR1 and CDR2 from the germline V gene are SGHVS and FNYEAQ.

This sequence joins TRBV20-1 and TRBJ2-7; the D is unclear. This CDR3 contains 15 residues. The V gene's germline CDR1 is DFQATT and CDR2 SNEGSKA (reference sequence). Between the trimmed V and J ends, which lost 3 bases and 6 bases, there was a span of 21 bases. The CDR3 here is CSASPSYARPAEQYF. CDR3 DNA sequence: TGCAGTGCTAGTCCTTCTTACGCCCGACCGGCCGAGCAGTACTTC.

The chain couples TRBV24-1 to TRBJ2-1, with 9 bases lining up with TRBD1. The J segment lost 5 bases and the V segment lost 4 bases, leaving 8 bases of the junction unmatched. Per the germline V gene, CDR1 is KGHDR and CDR2 is SFDVKD. The CDR3 loop spans 16 amino acids. The CDR3 loop is CATSDLGQGYNNEQFF. In DNA, the CDR3 is TGTGCCACCAGTGACCTGGGACAGGGCTATAACAATGAGCAGTTCTTC.